This T cell receptor beta chain was sequenced during a study of T cells expressing NK-cell markers. Study-level background: Eight donors were sequenced, of whom seven were HCMV-seropositive, while the remaining one was HCMV-seronegative. Study findings and constraints: In 5 to 7 donors, dominant CD3+CD56+NKG2C+ clones formed about 1.0-7.5% of CD8+ cells.

No DNA is given; TCRdb re-called the 5' RACE reads and lists each CDR3 protein once. The sample spans about 450,000 distinct CDR3 sequences; the ten largest clones claim approximately 6.8%. From germline, CDR1 is SGHVS and CDR2 FNYEAQ. The CDR3 has 14 residues. About this clonotype: The antigen remains unidentified.

The genes are TRBV7-6 and TRBJ1-1. The sample comprised blood T cells: a sorted CD56 or NKG2C T cell subset, CD4+ or CD8+ T cells, or bulk PBMC T cells (not recorded which). This sequence was found in a woman between 18 and 70 years old in good health. The CDR3 sequence: CASRRTELNTEAFF.